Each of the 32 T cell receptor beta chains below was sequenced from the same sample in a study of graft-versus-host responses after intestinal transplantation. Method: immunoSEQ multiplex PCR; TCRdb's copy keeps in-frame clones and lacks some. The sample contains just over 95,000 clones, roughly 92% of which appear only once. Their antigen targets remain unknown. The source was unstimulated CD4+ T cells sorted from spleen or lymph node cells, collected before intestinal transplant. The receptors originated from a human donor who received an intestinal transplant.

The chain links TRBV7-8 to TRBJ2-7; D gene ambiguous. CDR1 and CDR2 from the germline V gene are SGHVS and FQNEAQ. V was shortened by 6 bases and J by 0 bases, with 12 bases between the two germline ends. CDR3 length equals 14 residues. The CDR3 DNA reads TGTGCCAGCAGTCCTCTCTGGAGCTCCTACGAGCAGTACTTC. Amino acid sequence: CASSPLWSSYEQYF.

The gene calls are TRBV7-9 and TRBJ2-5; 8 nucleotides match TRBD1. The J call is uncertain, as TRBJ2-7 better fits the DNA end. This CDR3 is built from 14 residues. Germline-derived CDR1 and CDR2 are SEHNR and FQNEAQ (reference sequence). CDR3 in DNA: TGTGCCAGCAGTTCCGACAGGGGCGCGGGCGAGCAGTACTTC. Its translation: CASSSDRGAGEQYF.

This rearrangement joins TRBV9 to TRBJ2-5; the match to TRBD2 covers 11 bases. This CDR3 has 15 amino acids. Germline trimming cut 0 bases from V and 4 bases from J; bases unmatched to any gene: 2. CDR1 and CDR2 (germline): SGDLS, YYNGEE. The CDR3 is CASSVASGRRETQYF. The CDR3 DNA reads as TGTGCCAGCAGCGTAGCTAGCGGGAGGAGAGAGACCCAGTACTTC.

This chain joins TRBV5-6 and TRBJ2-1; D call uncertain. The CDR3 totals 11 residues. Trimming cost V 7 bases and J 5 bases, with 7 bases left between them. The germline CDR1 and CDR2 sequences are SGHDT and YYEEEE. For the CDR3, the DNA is TGTGCCAGCGGGCTGGACAATGAGCAGTTCTTC. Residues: CASGLDNEQFF.

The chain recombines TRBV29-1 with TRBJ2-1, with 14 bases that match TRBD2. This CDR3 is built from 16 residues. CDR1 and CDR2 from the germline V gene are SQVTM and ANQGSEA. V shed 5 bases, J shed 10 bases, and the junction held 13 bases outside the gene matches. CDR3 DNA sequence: TGCAGCGTTAGGAGACTAGCGGGGGGGAGCAATTTGGAGCAGTTCTTC. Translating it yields CSVRRLAGGSNLEQFF.

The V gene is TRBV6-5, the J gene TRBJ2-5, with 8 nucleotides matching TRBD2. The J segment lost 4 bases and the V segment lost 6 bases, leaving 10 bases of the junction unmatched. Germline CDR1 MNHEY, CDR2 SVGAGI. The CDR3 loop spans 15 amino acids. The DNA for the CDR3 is TGTGCCAGCAGCCGGGGGGTAGCGGGGTTAGAGACCCAGTACTTC. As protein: CASSRGVAGLETQYF.

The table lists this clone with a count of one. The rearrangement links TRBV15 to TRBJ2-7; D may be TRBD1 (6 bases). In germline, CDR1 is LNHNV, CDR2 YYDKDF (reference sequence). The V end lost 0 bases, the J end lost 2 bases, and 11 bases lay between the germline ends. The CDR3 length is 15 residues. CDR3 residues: CATSRDRGTTYEQYF. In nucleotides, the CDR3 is TGTGCCACCAGCAGAGACAGGGGTACGACCTACGAGCAGTACTTC.

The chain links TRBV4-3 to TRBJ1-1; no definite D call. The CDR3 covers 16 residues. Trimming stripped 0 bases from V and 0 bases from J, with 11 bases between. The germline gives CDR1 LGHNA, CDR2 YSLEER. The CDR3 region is CASSQDGRSLNTEAFF. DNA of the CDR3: TGCGCCAGCAGCCAAGATGGGAGGTCCCTGAACACTGAAGCTTTCTTT.

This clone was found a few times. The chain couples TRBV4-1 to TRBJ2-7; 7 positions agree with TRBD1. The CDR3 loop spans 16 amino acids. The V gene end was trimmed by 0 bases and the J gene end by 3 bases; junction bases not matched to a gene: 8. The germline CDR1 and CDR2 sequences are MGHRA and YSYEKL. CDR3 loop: CASSQDFGTANYEQYF. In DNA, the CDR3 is TGCGCCAGCAGCCAAGATTTCGGGACAGCGAACTACGAGCAGTACTTC.

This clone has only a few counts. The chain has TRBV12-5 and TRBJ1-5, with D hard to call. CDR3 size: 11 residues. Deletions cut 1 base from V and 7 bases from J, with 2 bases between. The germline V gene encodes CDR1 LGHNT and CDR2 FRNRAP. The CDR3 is CASGLAQPQHF. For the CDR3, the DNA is TGTGCTAGTGGTTTGGCACAGCCCCAGCATTTT. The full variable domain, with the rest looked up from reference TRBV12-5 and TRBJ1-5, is DARVTQTPRHKVTEMGQEVTMRCQPILGHNTVFWYRQTMMQGLELLAYFRNRAPLDDSGMPKDRFSAEMPDATLATLKIQPSEPRDSAVYFCASGLAQPQHFGDGTRLSIL.

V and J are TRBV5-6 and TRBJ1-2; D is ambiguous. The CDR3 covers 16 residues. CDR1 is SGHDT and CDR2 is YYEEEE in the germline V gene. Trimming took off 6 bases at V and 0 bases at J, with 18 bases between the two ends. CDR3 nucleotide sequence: TGTGCCAGCAACCTCGGGTGGTGGAATTCTAACTATGGCTACACCTTC. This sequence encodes CASNLGWWNSNYGYTF. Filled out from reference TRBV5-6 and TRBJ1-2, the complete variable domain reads DAGVTQSPTHLIKTRGQQVTLRCSPKSGHDTVSWYQQALGQGPQFIFQYYEEEERQRGNFPDRFSGHQFPNYSSELNVNALLLGDSALYLCASNLGWWNSNYGYTFGSGTRLTVV.

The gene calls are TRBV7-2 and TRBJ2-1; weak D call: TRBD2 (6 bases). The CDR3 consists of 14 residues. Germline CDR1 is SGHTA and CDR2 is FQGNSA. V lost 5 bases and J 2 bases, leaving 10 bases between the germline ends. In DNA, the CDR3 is TGTGCCAGCAGCCATGCGGGAACCTACAATGAGCAGTTCTTC. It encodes CASSHAGTYNEQFF.

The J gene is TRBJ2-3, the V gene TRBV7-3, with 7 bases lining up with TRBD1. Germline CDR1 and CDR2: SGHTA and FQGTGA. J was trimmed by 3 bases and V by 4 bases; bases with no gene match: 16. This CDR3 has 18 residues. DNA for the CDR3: TGTGCCAGCAGCTCCCTGACCTCCGACAGGGAATTTACAGATACGCAGTATTTT. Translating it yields CASSSLTSDREFTDTQYF.

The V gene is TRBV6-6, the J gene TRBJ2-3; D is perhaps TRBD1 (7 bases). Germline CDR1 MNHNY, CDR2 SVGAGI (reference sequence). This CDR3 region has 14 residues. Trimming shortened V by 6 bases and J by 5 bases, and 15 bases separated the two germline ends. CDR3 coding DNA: TGTGCCAGCAGGCAGGGGGGACACTTAGATACGCAGTATTTT. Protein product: CASRQGGHLDTQYF.

The CDR3 reads CASSPPPGGGSYEQYF. CDR3 in DNA: TGTGCCAGCTCACCACCCCCGGGGGGAGGCTCCTACGAGCAGTACTTC. The rearrangement uses TRBV18 and TRBJ2-7; 7 positions match TRBD2. After removal of 0 bases from V and 0 bases from J, the junction contained 5 bases not matched to a gene. In germline, CDR1 is KGHSH, CDR2 LQKENI. This CDR3 has 16 amino acids.

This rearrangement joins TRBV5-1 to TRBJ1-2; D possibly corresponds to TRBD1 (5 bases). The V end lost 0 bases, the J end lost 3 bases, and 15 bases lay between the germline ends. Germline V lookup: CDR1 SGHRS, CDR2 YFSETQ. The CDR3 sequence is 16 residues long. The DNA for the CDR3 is TGCGCCAGCAGCTTGGGCCTCGGGGGTACCTACTATGGCTACACCTTC. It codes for CASSLGLGGTYYGYTF. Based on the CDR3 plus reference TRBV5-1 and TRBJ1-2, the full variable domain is KAGVTQTPRYLIKTRGQQVTLSCSPISGHRSVSWYQQTPGQGLQFLFEYFSETQRNKGNFPGRFSGRQFSNSRSEMNVSTLELGDSALYLCASSLGLGGTYYGYTFGSGTRLTVV.

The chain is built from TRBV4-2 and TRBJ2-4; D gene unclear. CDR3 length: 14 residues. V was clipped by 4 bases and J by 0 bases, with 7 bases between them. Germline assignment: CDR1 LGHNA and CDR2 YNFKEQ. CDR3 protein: CASSPRLAKNIQYF. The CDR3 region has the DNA TGTGCCAGCAGCCCACGACTAGCCAAAAACATTCAGTACTTC.

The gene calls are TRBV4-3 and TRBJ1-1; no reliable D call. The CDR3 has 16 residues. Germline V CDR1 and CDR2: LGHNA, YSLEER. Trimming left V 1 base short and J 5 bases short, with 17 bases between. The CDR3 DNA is TGCGCCAGCAGCCAAGGTATGGCGGGGTGGAGGACTGAAGCTTTCTTT. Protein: CASSQGMAGWRTEAFF.

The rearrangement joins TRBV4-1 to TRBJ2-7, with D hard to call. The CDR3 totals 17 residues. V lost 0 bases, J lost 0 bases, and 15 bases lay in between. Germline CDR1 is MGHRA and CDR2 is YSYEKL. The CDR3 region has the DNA TGCGCCAGCAGCCAAGATCCCCGTTCAGTTATCTCCTACGAGCAGTACTTC. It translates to CASSQDPRSVISYEQYF.

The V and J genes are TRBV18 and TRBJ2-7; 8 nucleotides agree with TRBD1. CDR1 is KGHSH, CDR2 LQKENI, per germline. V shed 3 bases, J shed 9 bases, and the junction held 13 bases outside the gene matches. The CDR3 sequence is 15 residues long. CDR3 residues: CASSPGTGNFWAQYF. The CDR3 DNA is TGTGCCAGCTCACCCGGGACAGGCAATTTTTGGGCGCAGTACTTC.

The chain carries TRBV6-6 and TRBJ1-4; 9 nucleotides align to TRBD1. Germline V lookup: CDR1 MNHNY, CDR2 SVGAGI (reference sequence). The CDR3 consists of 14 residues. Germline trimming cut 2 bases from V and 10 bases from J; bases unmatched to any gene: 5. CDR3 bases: TGTGCCAGCAGTTACCAGGGACAGGGTGGAAAACTGTTTTTT. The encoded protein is CASSYQGQGGKLFF.

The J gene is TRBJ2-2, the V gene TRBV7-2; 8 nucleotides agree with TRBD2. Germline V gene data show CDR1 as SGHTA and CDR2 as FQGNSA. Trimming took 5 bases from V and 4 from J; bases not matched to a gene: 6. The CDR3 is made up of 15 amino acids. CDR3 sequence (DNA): TGTGCCAGCAGCAGAGCGGGAGCTGGCACCGGGGAGCTGTTTTTT. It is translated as CASSRAGAGTGELFF.

The DNA of the CDR3 is TGTGCCAGCAGCCAAGATCGGTCAGGGGGTGAGACTGAAGCTTTCTTT. Encoded protein: CASSQDRSGGETEAFF. V and J are TRBV4-2 and TRBJ1-1; 7 positions agree with TRBD1. The ends lost 0 bases at V and 5 bases at J; junction bases unmatched: 9. Germline V CDR1 and CDR2: LGHNA, YNFKEQ. This CDR3 is 16 amino acids long.

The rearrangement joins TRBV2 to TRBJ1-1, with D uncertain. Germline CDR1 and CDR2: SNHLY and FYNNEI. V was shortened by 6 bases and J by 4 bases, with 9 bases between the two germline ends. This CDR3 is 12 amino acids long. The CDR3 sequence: CASRGSGTEAFF. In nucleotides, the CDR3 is TGTGCCAGCAGGGGTTCAGGCACTGAAGCTTTCTTT. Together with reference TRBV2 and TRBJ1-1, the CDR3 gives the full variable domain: EPEVTQTPSHQVTQMGQEVILRCVPISNHLYFYWYRQILGQKVEFLVSFYNNEISEKSEIFDDQFSVERPDGSNFTLKIRSTKLEDSAMYFCASRGSGTEAFFGQGTRLTVV.

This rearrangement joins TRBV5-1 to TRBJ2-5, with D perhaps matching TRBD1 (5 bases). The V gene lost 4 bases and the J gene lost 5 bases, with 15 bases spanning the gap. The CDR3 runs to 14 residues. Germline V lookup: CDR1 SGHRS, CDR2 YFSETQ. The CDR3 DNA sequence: TGCGCCAGCAGCGTGTTCCTATCAGGGGAGACCCAGTACTTC. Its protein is CASSVFLSGETQYF.

CDR3 DNA sequence: TGTGCCAGCAGTTACACCCTAGCGGGAGGGATTGAGCAGTTCTTC. It specifies CASSYTLAGGIEQFF. This chain uses TRBV6-6 with TRBJ2-1, with 12 bases lining up with TRBD2. Germline assignment: CDR1 MNHNY and CDR2 SVGAGI (reference sequence). The length of the CDR3 is 15 residues. Trimming took 2 bases from V and 9 from J; bases not matched to a gene: 5.

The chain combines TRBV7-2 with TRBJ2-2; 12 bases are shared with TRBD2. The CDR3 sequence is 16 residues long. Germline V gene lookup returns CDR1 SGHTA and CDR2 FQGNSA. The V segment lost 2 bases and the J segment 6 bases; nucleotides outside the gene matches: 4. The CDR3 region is CASSLFPSGGAGELFF. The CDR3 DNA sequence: TGTGCCAGCAGCTTATTCCCTAGCGGGGGGGCCGGGGAGCTGTTTTTT.

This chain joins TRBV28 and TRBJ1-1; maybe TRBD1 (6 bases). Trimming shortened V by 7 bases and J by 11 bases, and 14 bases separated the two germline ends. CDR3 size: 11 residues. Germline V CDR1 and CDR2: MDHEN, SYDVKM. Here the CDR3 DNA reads TGTGCCAGCATCGGGACATTGAGGGCTTTCTTT. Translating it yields CASIGTLRAFF.

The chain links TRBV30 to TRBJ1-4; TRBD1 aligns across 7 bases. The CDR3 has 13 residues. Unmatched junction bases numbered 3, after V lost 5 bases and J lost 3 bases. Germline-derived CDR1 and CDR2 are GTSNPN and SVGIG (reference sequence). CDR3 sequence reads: CAWDRESNEKLFF. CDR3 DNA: TGTGCCTGGGACAGGGAGTCTAATGAAAAACTGTTTTTT.

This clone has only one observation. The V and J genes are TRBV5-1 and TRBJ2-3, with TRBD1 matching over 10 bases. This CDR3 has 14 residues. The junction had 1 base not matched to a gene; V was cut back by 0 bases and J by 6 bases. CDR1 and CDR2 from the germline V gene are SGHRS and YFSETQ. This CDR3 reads CASSLATGGDTQYF. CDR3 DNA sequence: TGCGCCAGCAGCTTGGCGACAGGGGGCGATACGCAGTATTTT. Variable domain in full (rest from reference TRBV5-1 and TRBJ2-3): KAGVTQTPRYLIKTRGQQVTLSCSPISGHRSVSWYQQTPGQGLQFLFEYFSETQRNKGNFPGRFSGRQFSNSRSEMNVSTLELGDSALYLCASSLATGGDTQYFGPGTRLTVL.

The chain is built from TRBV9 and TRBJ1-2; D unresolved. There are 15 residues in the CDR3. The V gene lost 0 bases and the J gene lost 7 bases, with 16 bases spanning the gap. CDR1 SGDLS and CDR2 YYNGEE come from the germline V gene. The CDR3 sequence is CASSVVRQEVLGYTF. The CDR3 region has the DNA TGTGCCAGCAGCGTAGTTCGGCAGGAGGTCCTTGGCTACACCTTC.

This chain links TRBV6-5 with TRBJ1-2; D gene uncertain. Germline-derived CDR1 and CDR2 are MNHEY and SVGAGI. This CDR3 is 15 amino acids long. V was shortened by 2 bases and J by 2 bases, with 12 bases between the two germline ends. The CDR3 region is CASSYDGHRNYGYTF. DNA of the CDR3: TGTGCCAGCAGTTACGACGGCCACAGAAACTATGGCTACACCTTC.